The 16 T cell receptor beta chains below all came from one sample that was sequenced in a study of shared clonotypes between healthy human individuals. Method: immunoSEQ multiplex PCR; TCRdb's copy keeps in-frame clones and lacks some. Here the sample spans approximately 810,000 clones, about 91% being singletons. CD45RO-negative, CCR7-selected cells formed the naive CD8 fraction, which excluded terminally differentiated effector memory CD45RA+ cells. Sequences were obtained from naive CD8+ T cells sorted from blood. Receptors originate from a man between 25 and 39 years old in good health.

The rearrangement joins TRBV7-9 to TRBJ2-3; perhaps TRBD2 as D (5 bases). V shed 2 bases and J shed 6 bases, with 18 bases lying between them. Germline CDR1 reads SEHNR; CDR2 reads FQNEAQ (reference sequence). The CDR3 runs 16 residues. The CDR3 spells CASSLTLASTGDTQYF. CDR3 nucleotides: TGTGCCAGCAGCTTAACGCTAGCTTCTACGGGGGATACGCAGTATTTT.

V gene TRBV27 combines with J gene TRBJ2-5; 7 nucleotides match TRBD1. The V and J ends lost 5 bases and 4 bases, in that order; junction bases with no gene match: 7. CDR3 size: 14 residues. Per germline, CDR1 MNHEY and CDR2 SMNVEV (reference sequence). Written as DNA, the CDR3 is TGTGCCAGCAGTCTATACAGGGGCGCAGAGACCCAGTACTTC. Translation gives CASSLYRGAETQYF.

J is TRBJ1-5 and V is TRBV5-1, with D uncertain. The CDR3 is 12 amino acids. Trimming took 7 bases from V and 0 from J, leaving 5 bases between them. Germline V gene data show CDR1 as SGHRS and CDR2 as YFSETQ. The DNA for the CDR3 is TGCGCCAGCCAGTATAGCAATCAGCCCCAGCATTTT. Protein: CASQYSNQPQHF.

The CDR3 DNA follows: TGTGCCAGCAGTTGGGGACCCTACGAGCAGTACTTC. The encoded protein is CASSWGPYEQYF. The chain joins TRBV27 to TRBJ2-7; D assignment may be TRBD1 or TRBD2 (5 bases each). The CDR3 contains 12 residues. Deletions cut 4 bases from V and 2 bases from J, with 6 bases between. Looked up from germline, CDR1 is MNHEY and CDR2 is SMNVEV (reference sequence).

CDR3: CASSPYRGSSYNEQFF. The DNA of the CDR3 is TGTGCCAGCAGCCCGTACAGGGGTTCTTCCTACAATGAGCAGTTCTTC. The V gene is TRBV28, the J gene TRBJ2-1, with 7 bases matching TRBD1. With 6 bases clipped from V and 1 base from J, the junction kept 9 bases outside the gene matches. Germline V gene lookup returns CDR1 MDHEN and CDR2 SYDVKM. The CDR3 loop spans 16 amino acids. The entire variable domain, with the rest obtained from reference TRBV28 and TRBJ2-1, is as follows: DVKVTQSSRYLVKRTGEKVFLECVQDMDHENMFWYRQDPGLGLRLIYFSYDVKMKEKGDIPEGYSVSREKKERFSLILESASTNQTSMYLCASSPYRGSSYNEQFFGPGTRLTVL.

CDR3 amino acids: CASSYGPGDLQETQYF. DNA of the CDR3: TGTGCCAGCAGTTACGGACCCGGGGACCTCCAAGAGACCCAGTACTTC. The chain uses TRBV6-6 and TRBJ2-5; D could derive from TRBD1 or TRBD2 (5 bases each). Germline CDR1 and CDR2: MNHNY and SVGAGI (reference sequence). The CDR3 is 16 amino acids. V was pared by 2 bases and J by 1 base, with 14 bases between.

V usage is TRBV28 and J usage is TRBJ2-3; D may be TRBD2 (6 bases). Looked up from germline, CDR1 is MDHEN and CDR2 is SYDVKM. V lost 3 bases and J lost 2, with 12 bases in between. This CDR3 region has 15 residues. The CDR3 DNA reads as TGTGCCAGCAGTTTTTCTGCTAGCGCCACAGATACGCAGTATTTT. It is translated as CASSFSASATDTQYF.

CDR3 protein: CASSLTGLQYEQYF. CDR3 nucleotides: TGCGCCAGCAGTCTCACAGGGCTTCAATACGAGCAGTACTTC. The chain links TRBV5-1 to TRBJ2-7, with D perhaps matching TRBD1 (6 bases). The V end was cut by 5 bases, the J end by 4 bases, with 16 bases between. The germline V gene has CDR1 SGHRS and CDR2 YFSETQ. The CDR3 has 14 residues.

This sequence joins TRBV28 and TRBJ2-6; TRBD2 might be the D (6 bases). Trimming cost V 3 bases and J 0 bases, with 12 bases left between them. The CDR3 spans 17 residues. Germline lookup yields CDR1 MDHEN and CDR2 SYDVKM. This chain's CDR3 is CASSFLDYTSGANVLTF. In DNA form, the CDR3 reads TGTGCCAGCAGTTTCCTGGACTACACCTCTGGGGCCAACGTCCTGACTTTC.

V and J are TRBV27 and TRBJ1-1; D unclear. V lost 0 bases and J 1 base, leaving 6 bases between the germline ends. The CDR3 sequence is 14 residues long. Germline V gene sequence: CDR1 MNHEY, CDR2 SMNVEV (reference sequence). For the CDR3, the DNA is TGTGCCAGCAGTTTATCCCCCACGAACACTGAAGCTTTCTTT. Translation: CASSLSPTNTEAFF.

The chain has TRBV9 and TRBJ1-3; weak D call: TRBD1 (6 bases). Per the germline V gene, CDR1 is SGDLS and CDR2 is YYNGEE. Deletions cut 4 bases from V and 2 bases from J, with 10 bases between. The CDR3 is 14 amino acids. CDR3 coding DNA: TGTGCCAGCAGCAAAGCAGGGGCTGGAAACACCATATATTTT. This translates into CASSKAGAGNTIYF.

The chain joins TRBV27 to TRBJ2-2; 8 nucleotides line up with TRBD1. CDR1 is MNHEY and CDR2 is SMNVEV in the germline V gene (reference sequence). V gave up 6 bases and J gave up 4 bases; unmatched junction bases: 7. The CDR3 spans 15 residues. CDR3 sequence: CASSGQGGPTGELFF. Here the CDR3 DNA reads TGTGCCAGCAGCGGACAGGGCGGACCCACCGGGGAGCTGTTTTTT.

This CDR3 is CASSPANYNEQFF. The CDR3 bases are TGTGCCAGCAGTCCCGCCAATTACAATGAGCAGTTCTTC. The chain carries TRBV25-1 and TRBJ2-1; no clear D gene. CDR1 is MGHDK and CDR2 is SYGVNS in the germline V gene. Trimming removed 5 bases at V and 4 bases at J, with 9 bases between. The CDR3 covers 13 residues.

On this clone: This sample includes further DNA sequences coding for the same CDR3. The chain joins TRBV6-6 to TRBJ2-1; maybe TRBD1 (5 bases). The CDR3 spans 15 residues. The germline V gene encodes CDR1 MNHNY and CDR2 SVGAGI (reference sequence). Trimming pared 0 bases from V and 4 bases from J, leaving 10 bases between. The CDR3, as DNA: TGTGCCAGCAGTTACTCGACAGAGACTTACAATGAGCAGTTCTTC. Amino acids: CASSYSTETYNEQFF.

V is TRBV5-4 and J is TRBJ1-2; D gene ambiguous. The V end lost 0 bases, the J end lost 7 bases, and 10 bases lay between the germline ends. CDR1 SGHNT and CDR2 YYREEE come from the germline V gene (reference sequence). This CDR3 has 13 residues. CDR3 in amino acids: CASSLDGLGGYTF. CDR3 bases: TGTGCCAGCAGCTTGGACGGGTTGGGTGGCTACACCTTC.

The CDR3 DNA follows: TGTGCCAGCAGAAAACGACTGGACTACAATGAGCAGTTCTTC. It encodes CASRKRLDYNEQFF. This rearrangement joins TRBV28 to TRBJ2-1, with D uncertain. Trimming pared 6 bases from V and 3 bases from J, leaving 12 bases between. This CDR3 is 14 amino acids long. Germline CDR1 MDHEN, CDR2 SYDVKM.